Presented here are 10 T cell receptor beta chains from one specimen sequenced in a study of T cell clonality in common variable immunodeficiency. These TCRs' antigens remain unknown. Broader study findings: Reportedly, TCR beta sequences from common variable immunodeficiency showed fewer deletions and N-nucleotide insertions.

Generated by immunoSEQ multiplex PCR, the TCRdb table keeps only in-frame clones and is missing some. This sample has 8,500 to 13,000 clones and no singletons, with 6% in the ten largest. Material for sequencing was peripheral blood mononuclear cells. All receptors come from a human donor with common variable immunodeficiency.

Points on this clone: The CDR3 is cut off 3 residues early in the read; its end comes from the germline J gene. The chain has TRBV6-2 or TRBV6-3 and TRBJ2-3; 10 nucleotides agree with TRBD1. V trimming: 3 bases; J trimming: 5 bases; junction bases outside the gene matches: 8. The CDR3 spans 16 residues. Per the germline V gene, CDR1 is MNHEY and CDR2 is SVGEGT. The CDR3 protein is CASSYKTGGEGDTQYF. The CDR3 DNA, read in part, is TGTGCCAGCAGTTATAAGACAGGGGGCGAGGGAGATACG.

In its sample, this clone was seen a few times. The read ends 3 residues shy of where the CDR3 ends; the end is completed using the germline J gene. The chain links TRBV7-9 to TRBJ2-1; 14 bases agree with TRBD2. In germline, CDR1 is SEHNR, CDR2 FQNEAQ (reference sequence). V gave up 8 bases and J gave up 6 bases; unmatched junction bases: 6. CDR3 size: 15 residues. The CDR3 sequence: CASLGLAGVTNEQFF. The part of the CDR3 DNA that was read is TGTGCCAGCTTGGGACTAGCGGGAGTGACCAATGAG.

This clone was observed a handful of times. Read data end 3 residues before the CDR3 end; the end is taken from the germline J gene. The chain carries TRBV2 and TRBJ1-1; a weak D match, TRBD1 (5 bases). V lost 7 bases to trimming and J lost 3 bases, with 15 bases between them. The germline V gene encodes CDR1 SNHLY and CDR2 FYNNEI. This CDR3 has 14 amino acids. The CDR3 bases that were read are TGTGCCAGCACTCGGGGGGGTATGGACACTGAA. Amino acid sequence: CASTRGGMDTE. The CDR3 reads in full as CASTRGGMDTEAFF.

This clone was recorded a few times. Sequencing ends 3 residues short of the CDR3 end; the germline J gene provides the rest. The chain is built from TRBV19 and TRBJ2-5; no reliable D call. V lost 3 bases and J lost 2, with 7 bases in between. This CDR3 comprises 13 residues. Germline V lookup: CDR1 LNHDA, CDR2 SQIVND (reference sequence). The CDR3 sequence: CASSMNRQETQYF. The CDR3 bases that were read are TGTGCCAGTAGTATGAACAGACAAGAGACC.

This clone was counted only a few times. Sequencing ends 3 residues short of the CDR3 end; the germline J gene provides the rest. The chain couples TRBV19 to TRBJ2-7, with 7 nucleotides matching TRBD1. CDR3 length equals 15 residues. V was clipped by 5 bases and J by 1 base; unmatched bases: 8. Germline V CDR1 and CDR2: LNHDA, SQIVND (reference sequence). Incomplete CDR3 DNA: TGTGCCAGTAGTGCTTGGGACAGACAATCCTACGAG. This encodes CASSAWDRQSYE. The full CDR3 protein is CASSAWDRQSYEQYF.

This clone was recorded a few times. The CDR3 extends 3 residues past the end of the read, so its final part is completed from the germline J gene. V usage is TRBV2 and J usage is TRBJ2-7; D may be TRBD1 (6 bases). This CDR3 is built from 12 residues. CDR1 is SNHLY and CDR2 is FYNNEI in the germline V gene. Trimming cost V 6 bases and J 3 bases, with 9 bases left between them. CDR3 protein: CASRRQDYEQYF. The DNA read from the CDR3 is TGTGCCAGCAGGCGACAGGACTACGAG.

Comments on this clone: The junction does not match germline at one end; this may be a read error. The CDR3 is cut off 3 residues early in the read; its end comes from the germline J gene. V gene TRBV7-7 combines with J gene TRBJ2-5; a possible D gene is TRBD1 (6 bases). The CDR3 is 15 amino acids. Germline-derived CDR1 and CDR2 are SSHAT and FNYEAQ (reference sequence). CDR3 residues: CASSSVLDSQETQYF. Incomplete CDR3 DNA: TGTGCTAGCAGCTCCGTACTGGACAGCCAAGAGACC.

This clone was counted only a few times. The read gets to within 3 residues of the CDR3 end, and the germline J gene fills in the rest. The J gene is TRBJ2-3, the V gene TRBV5-1; D is uncertain. The V and J ends lost 4 bases and 6 bases respectively, with 12 bases between them. Looked up from germline, CDR1 is SGHRS and CDR2 is YFSETQ. The CDR3 runs to 13 residues. CDR3 DNA (partial): TGCGCCAGCAGCCCAGATTTGCCCGATACG. Translating it yields CASSPDLPDT. The CDR3 as a whole reads CASSPDLPDTQYF. Full variable domain (rest looked up from reference TRBV5-1 and TRBJ2-3): KAGVTQTPRYLIKTRGQQVTLSCSPISGHRSVSWYQQTPGQGLQFLFEYFSETQRNKGNFPGRFSGRQFSNSRSEMNVSTLELGDSALYLCASSPDLPDTQYFGPGTRLTVL.

With regard to this clone: The CDR3 is cut off 3 residues early in the read; its end comes from the germline J gene. The V call is TRBV7-6, the J call TRBJ2-2, with 9 positions matching TRBD2. V trimming: 5 bases; J trimming: 2 bases; junction bases outside the gene matches: 6. In germline, CDR1 is SGHVS, CDR2 FNYEAQ. CDR3 length: 16 amino acids. The sequenced CDR3 bases are TGTGCCAGCAGCAAGAAAGCGGGAGGCAACACCGGGGAG. Protein sequence: CASSKKAGGNTGE. The CDR3 in full is CASSKKAGGNTGELFF. The whole variable domain, remainder taken from reference TRBV7-6 and TRBJ2-2, is GAGVSQSPRYKVTKRGQDVALRCDPISGHVSLYWYRQALGQGPEFLTYFNYEAQQDKSGLPNDRFSAERPEGSISTLTIQRTEQRDSAMYRCASSKKAGGNTGELFFGEGSRLTVL.

This clone was detected a few times. Read sequence stops 3 residues before the CDR3 end, and the germline J gene provides the missing end. J is TRBJ2-5 and V is TRBV18, with 8 bases lining up with TRBD2. V gave up 1 base and J gave up 1 base; unmatched junction bases: 2. The CDR3 loop spans 15 amino acids. CDR1 and CDR2 from the germline V gene are KGHSH and LQKENI. The CDR3: CASSPRGLGQETQYF. The part of the CDR3 DNA that was read is TGTGCCAGCTCACCACGGGGACTAGGCCAAGAGACC.